This T cell receptor beta chain comes out of a study of blood T cell repertoires in COVID-19. Study overall: Material from acute and convalescent COVID-19 was sourced from the United States, Italy and Spain. Sample material is recorded as cDNA or gDNA derived from T cells, B-cell-depleted T cells, or PBMCs.

How the authors handled the data: Amplified reference gene primers provided the basis for estimating nucleated cell counts. Method: immunoSEQ multiplex PCR; TCRdb's copy keeps in-frame clones and lacks some. The D gene and trimming were derived from the DNA, and the V and J assignments and clone size from that table. The data contain fewer than 250,000 clones, approximately 80% of them singletons. This TCR was recovered from a woman aged 80 or over with acute or convalescent COVID-19. Sequencing used peripheral blood.

CDR3 DNA: TGTGCCAGCAGTTCCCCAGGGGGCAATCAGCCCCAGCATTTT. Protein sequence: CASSSPGGNQPQHF. V gene TRBV27 combines with J gene TRBJ1-5; D may be TRBD1 (6 bases). Trimming pared 4 bases from V and 2 bases from J, leaving 9 bases between. Looked up from germline, CDR1 is MNHEY and CDR2 is SMNVEV (reference sequence). CDR3 length: 14 residues.